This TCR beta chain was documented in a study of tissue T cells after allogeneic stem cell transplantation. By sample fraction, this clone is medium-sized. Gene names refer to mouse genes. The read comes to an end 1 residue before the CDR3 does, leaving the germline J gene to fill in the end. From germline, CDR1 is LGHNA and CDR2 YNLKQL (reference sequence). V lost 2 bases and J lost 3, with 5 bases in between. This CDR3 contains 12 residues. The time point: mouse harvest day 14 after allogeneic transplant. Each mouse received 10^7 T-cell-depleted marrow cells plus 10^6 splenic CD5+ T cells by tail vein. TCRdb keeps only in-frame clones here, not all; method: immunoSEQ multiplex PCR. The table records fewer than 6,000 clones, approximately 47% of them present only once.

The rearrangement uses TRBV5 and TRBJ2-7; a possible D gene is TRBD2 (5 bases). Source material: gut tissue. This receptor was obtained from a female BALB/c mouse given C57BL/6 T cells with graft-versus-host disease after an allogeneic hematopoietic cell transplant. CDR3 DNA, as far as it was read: TGTGCCAGCAGCCAACTGGGCTATGAACAGTAC. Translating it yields CASSQLGYEQY. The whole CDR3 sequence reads CASSQLGYEQYF.